This TCR beta chain was found in a study of CD8+CD57+ T cells in acquired aplastic anemia. For the study at large: Across the sorted CD4+ and CD8+ cells, DNA amounts averaged approximately 3 ug. Approximately 11 million reads were obtained on average for healthy donor CD4+ cells.

Points from the study as a whole: Overlap between patients and controls comprised just under 30 CD8+ CDR3 sequences. Patients and controls were not found to differ significantly in CD8+ Simpson's diversity.

Genomic DNA provided the template from which TCR beta VDJ and CDR3 profiles were obtained. TCRdb re-derived calls from the reads in MiXCR, one entry per CDR3 protein. The data contain 100,000 to 150,000 distinct CDR3 sequences, around 46% of them seen just once; the ten biggest clones take up 2% to 3%. This clonotype has a count of ten or more. Its antigen is currently unknown. The V end was cut by 7 bases, the J end by 2 bases, with 7 bases between. The CDR3 spans 12 residues. Germline-derived CDR1 and CDR2 are MNHNS and SASEGT. The sequence was collected from a human donor in good health, serving as a control. The V call is TRBV6-1, the J call TRBJ2-3; D is perhaps TRBD2 (6 bases). Sequenced input: sorted CD4+, CD8+, or CD8+CD57+ T cells (not recorded which) from PBMCs. The CDR3: CASTGDTDTQYF. DNA for the CDR3: TGTGCCAGCACGGGGGACACAGATACGCAGTATTTT.